This is a list of T cell receptor beta chains from one sample in a study of blood T cell repertoires in COVID-19. Clones were read by immunoSEQ multiplex PCR, and TCRdb kept only the in-frame ones, dropping some. There are about 270,000 clones in the sample; 85% to 95% occur only once, and approximately 3% lies in the top ten. Sequenced material: PBMCs or T cells enriched from blood (not recorded which). The receptors were sampled from a man aged 35-49 years who had been exposed to COVID-19. Both conserved end residues are part of each CDR3. Fields, in order: J gene, V gene, clone size, CDR3 length, D gene, CDR3 protein, CDR3 DNA. A D gene is named only where the DNA matches it firmly. Rows give clone size only sometimes, using once, few, many, or a class for an expanded clone.

>TRBJ2-7|TRBV5-1|-|15|-
CASSLEVGQSYEQYF
TGCGCCAGCAGCTTGGAGGTAGGACAGTCCTACGAGCAGTACTTC
>TRBJ1-1|TRBV28|-|12|-
CASQGLKTEAFF
TGTGCCAGCCAGGGGCTGAAAACTGAAGCTTTCTTT
>TRBJ1-5|TRBV28|-|13|-
CASRISSNQPQHF
TGTGCCAGCAGGATTAGTAGCAATCAGCCCCAGCATTTT
>TRBJ2-5|TRBV6-1|-|15|TRBD2
CASSETSGREETQYF
TGTGCCAGCAGTGAGACTAGCGGGAGAGAAGAGACCCAGTACTTC
>TRBJ1-1|TRBV19|-|12|-
CASKQGGTEAFF
TGTGCCAGTAAACAGGGTGGAACTGAAGCTTTCTTT
>TRBJ2-3|TRBV12-3/TRBV12-4|-|13|-
CASSTPESDTQYF
TGTGCCAGCAGCACCCCTGAGTCAGATACGCAGTATTTT
>TRBJ2-3|TRBV7-3|-|17|TRBD2
CASSLTSSGMSTDTQYF
TGTGCCAGCAGCTTAACTTCGAGCGGGATGAGCACAGATACGCAGTATTTT
>TRBJ2-7|TRBV30|-|14|TRBD2
CAWRLAGGPGEQYF
TGTGCCTGGAGACTAGCGGGAGGGCCGGGCGAGCAGTACTTC
>TRBJ1-1|TRBV24-1|-|17|TRBD1
CATSDLDRGRGNTEAFF
TGTGCCACCAGTGATTTGGACAGGGGGCGAGGGAACACTGAAGCTTTCTTT
>TRBJ2-6|TRBV6-5|once|14|-
CASIPLSGANVLTF
TGTGCCAGCATTCCCTTGTCTGGGGCCAACGTCCTGACTTTC